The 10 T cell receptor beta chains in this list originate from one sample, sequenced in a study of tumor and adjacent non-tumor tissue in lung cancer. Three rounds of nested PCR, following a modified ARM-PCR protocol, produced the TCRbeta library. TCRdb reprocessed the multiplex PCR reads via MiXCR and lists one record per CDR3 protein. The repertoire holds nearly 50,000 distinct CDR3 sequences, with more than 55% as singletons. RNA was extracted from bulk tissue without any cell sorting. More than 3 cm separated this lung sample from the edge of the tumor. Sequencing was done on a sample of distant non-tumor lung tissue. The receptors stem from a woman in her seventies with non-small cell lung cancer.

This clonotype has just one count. The CDR3 DNA sequence: TGTGCCAGCAGCCGGGACAAGGCTAAGAATGAGCAGTTCTTC. Its translation is CASSRDKAKNEQFF. V is TRBV14 and J is TRBJ2-1; D is perhaps TRBD1 (6 bases). Germline CDR1 SGHDN, CDR2 FVKESK. V was trimmed by 4 bases and J by 7 bases, leaving 14 bases between them. The CDR3 loop spans 14 amino acids.

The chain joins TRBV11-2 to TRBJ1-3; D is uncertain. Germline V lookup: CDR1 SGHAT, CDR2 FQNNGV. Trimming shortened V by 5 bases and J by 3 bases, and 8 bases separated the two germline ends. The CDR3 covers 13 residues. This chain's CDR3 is CASSRAYGNTIYF. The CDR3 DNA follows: TGTGCCAGCAGCCGAGCCTATGGAAACACCATATATTTT.

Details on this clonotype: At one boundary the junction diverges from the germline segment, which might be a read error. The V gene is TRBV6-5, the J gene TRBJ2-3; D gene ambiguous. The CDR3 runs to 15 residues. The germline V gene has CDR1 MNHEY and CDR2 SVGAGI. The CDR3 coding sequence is TGTACCAGCAGTTACTCGTTTATGAACACAGATACAGAGTATTTT. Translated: CTSSYSFMNTDTEYF.

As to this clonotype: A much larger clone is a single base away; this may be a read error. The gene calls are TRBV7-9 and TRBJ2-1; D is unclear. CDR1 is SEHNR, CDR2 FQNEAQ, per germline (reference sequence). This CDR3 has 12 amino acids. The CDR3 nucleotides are TGTACCAGCAGCCCCATCGGTGGAGAGCAGTTCTTC. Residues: CTSSPIGGEQFF.

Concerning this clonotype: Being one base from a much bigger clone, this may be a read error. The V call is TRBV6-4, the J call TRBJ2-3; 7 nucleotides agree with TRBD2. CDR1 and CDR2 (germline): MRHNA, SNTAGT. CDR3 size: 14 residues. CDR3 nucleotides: TGTGTCAGCAGTGACTCAGGGAGGGCAGATACGCAGTATTTT. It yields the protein CVSSDSGRADTQYF.

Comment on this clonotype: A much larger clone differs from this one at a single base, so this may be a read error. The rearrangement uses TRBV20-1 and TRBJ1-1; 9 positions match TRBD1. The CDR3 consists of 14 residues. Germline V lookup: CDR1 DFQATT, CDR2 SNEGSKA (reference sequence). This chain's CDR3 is CNAGDRVYGTEAFF. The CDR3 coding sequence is TGCAATGCTGGGGACAGGGTATACGGCACTGAAGCTTTCTTT.

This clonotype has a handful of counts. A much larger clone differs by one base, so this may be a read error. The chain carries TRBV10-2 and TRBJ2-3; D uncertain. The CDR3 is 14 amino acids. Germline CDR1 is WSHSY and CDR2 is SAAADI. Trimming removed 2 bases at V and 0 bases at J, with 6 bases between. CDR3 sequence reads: CASSERISTDTQYF. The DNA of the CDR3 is TGCGCCAGCAGTGAGAGAATTAGCACAGATACGCAGTATTTT.

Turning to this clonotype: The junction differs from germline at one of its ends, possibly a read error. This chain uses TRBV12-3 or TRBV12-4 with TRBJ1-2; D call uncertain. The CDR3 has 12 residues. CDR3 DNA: TGTGCCATCTTCCCTATCGGGGATAGCTACATCTTC. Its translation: CAIFPIGDSYIF.

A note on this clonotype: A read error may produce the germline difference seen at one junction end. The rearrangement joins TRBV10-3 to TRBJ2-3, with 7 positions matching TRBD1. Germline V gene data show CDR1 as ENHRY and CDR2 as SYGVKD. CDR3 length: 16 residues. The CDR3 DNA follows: TGTACCATCAGTGAGTTCGACAGGGAAGTCAAAGATACGCAGTATTTT. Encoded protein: CTISEFDREVKDTQYF.

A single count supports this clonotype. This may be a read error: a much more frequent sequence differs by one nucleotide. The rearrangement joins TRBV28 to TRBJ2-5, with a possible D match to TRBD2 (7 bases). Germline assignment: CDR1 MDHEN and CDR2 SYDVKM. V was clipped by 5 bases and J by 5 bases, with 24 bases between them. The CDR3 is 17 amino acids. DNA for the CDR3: TGTGCCAGCAGTACCACCTGGGGGGGGGGCAATGTTGAGACCCAGTACTTC. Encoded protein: CASSTTWGGGNVETQYF.